The clone carrying this T cell receptor (beta chain) was seen a single time. Its specificity is not known. Germline loops: CDR1 SGHRS, CDR2 YFSETQ. With 3 bases removed from V and 3 bases from J, the gap between germline ends came to 12 bases. The CDR3 is made up of 15 amino acids. Combining a sample-barcoded 5' primer with a J-beta primer mix, a second PCR ran for roughly 6 to 12 cycles. TCRdb independently ran MiXCR on the 5' RACE reads; one entry per CDR3 protein. The sample contains hundreds of thousands of distinct CDR3 sequences, more than 20% of which appear only once. This sample stems from a study of blood T cells in healthy people across ages. General study points: A greater number of naive CD4+ cells and higher diversity distinguished long-lived donors from aged donors.

This sample was shared with a second study, whose subject was T cells of mothers and their children. That study adds: Not a single persistent microchimeric T cell clone was detected.

The sequenced material came from blood. The clonotype comes from a boy younger than 18 in good health. V gene TRBV5-1 combines with J gene TRBJ1-4, with no clear D. Written as DNA, the CDR3 is TGCGCCAGCAGCTCCCTTCGGGATTCTAATGAAAAACTGTTTTTT. Translating gives CASSSLRDSNEKLFF.